In this sample, the clone carrying this T cell receptor (beta chain) turned up many times. The sequenced fragment ends 3 residues before the CDR3 boundary, so the rest is inferred from the germline J gene. The sample contains more than one DNA sequence encoding this CDR3. Patients and controls were mostly of Caucasian heritage. The data belong to a study of T cell clonality in common variable immunodeficiency. Assay used: immunoSEQ multiplex PCR; TCRdb lists only in-frame clones, some missing. Recorded here are roughly 30,000 clones, none singletons. V dropped 4 bases and J dropped 7 bases, with 13 bases sitting between them. Looked up from germline, CDR1 is MNHNS and CDR2 is SASEGT. CDR3 length: 14 residues.

The sequencing input was peripheral blood mononuclear cells. The J gene is TRBJ2-2, the V gene TRBV6-1, with D unclear. The receptor comes from a person aged 18 to 75 in good health. Here the CDR3 reads CASSGLLGGGELFF. CDR3 bases read: TGTGCCAGCAGTGGTCTTCTCGGTGGCGGGGAG.